Below, 22 T cell receptor beta chains from the same sample are listed, as sequenced in a study of PD-L1 blockade in urothelial cancer. Sequencing used immunoSEQ multiplex PCR; TCRdb keeps in-frame clones, though not all of them. Here the sample spans tens of thousands of clones, just over 85% being singletons. Specimen: PBMCs, collected around atezolizumab (anti-PD-L1) treatment. These receptor sequences come from a man aged 45 to 65 with urothelial cancer.

V gene TRBV19 combines with J gene TRBJ1-5; 7 nucleotides match TRBD1. The V and J ends lost 8 bases and 2 bases, in that order; junction bases with no gene match: 12. Germline values: CDR1 LNHDA, CDR2 SQIVND (reference sequence). CDR3 length: 16 amino acids. In nucleotides, the CDR3 is TGTGCCAGTGGTACCCCCGGACAGGTGGGCAATCAGCCCCAGCATTTT. This codes for CASGTPGQVGNQPQHF.

The CDR3, as DNA: TGTGCCAGCAGCTTAGACCACTATACGCAGTATTTT. This encodes CASSLDHYTQYF. The chain couples TRBV7-9 to TRBJ2-3, with D hard to call. This CDR3 has 12 residues. Between the trimmed V and J ends, which lost 1 base and 7 bases, there was a span of 6 bases. Per germline, CDR1 SEHNR and CDR2 FQNEAQ (reference sequence). The variable domain in full, with the rest retrieved from reference TRBV7-9 and TRBJ2-3, is DTGVSQNPRHKITKRGQNVTFRCDPISEHNRLYWYRQTLGQGPEFLTYFQNEAQLEKSRLLSDRFSAERPKGSFSTLEIQRTEQGDSAMYLCASSLDHYTQYFGPGTRLTVL.

The V call is TRBV4-1, the J call TRBJ1-1; D might be TRBD1 (6 bases). The CDR3 covers 15 residues. Trimming left V 1 base short and J 3 bases short, with 12 bases between. Per the germline V gene, CDR1 is MGHRA and CDR2 is YSYEKL. The CDR3 reads CASSQVQGPYTEAFF. Here the CDR3 DNA reads TGCGCCAGCAGCCAAGTCCAGGGGCCTTACACTGAAGCTTTCTTT.

The CDR3 sequence is CASSFAGSAETQYF. The CDR3 DNA reads TGTGCCAGCAGTTTTGCGGGGTCCGCAGAGACCCAGTACTTC. This chain joins TRBV5-6 and TRBJ2-5; possible D gene TRBD2, 6 bases. The ends were cut back, 5 bases at V and 4 bases at J, with 15 bases in the middle. In germline, CDR1 is SGHDT, CDR2 YYEEEE. This CDR3 has 14 residues.

This sequence joins TRBV9 and TRBJ1-5, with TRBD1 identical over 7 bases. Looked up from germline, CDR1 is SGDLS and CDR2 is YYNGEE. The V gene end was trimmed by 3 bases and the J gene end by 2 bases; junction bases not matched to a gene: 2. The CDR3 contains 14 residues. DNA of the CDR3: TGTGCCAGCAGCGGTCAGGGGGGCAATCAGCCCCAGCATTTT. Translation gives CASSGQGGNQPQHF. The variable domain in full, with the rest retrieved from reference TRBV9 and TRBJ1-5, is DSGVTQTPKHLITATGQRVTLRCSPRSGDLSVYWYQQSLDQGLQFLIQYYNGEERAKGNILERFSAQQFPDLHSELNLSSLELGDSALYFCASSGQGGNQPQHFGDGTRLSIL.

The CDR3 DNA reads TGTGCCAGCAGGGGTCCCGGGACAGGGGTAGATACGCAGTATTTT. Translating it yields CASRGPGTGVDTQYF. This chain links TRBV6-1 with TRBJ2-3, with 10 bases matching TRBD1. The V segment lost 6 bases and the J segment 5 bases; nucleotides outside the gene matches: 8. Germline CDR1 is MNHNS and CDR2 is SASEGT. The CDR3 totals 15 residues.

This clone was seen once. The CDR3: CASSPLGTSGGPNEQFF. The CDR3 region has the DNA TGTGCCAGCTCACCATTGGGGACTAGCGGGGGGCCTAATGAGCAGTTCTTC. The V call is TRBV18, the J call TRBJ2-1; the match to TRBD2 covers 15 bases. The CDR3 runs 17 residues. With V trimmed by 2 bases and J by 7 bases, 6 bases remained unmatched. Germline-derived CDR1 and CDR2 are KGHSH and LQKENI.

This chain uses TRBV14 with TRBJ2-7; 9 nucleotides line up with TRBD1. V lost 4 bases, J lost 7 bases, and 11 bases stayed unmatched. The CDR3 covers 15 residues. In germline, CDR1 is SGHDN, CDR2 FVKESK. CDR3: CASSPGQGPHWEQYF. Here the CDR3 DNA reads TGTGCCAGCAGCCCGGGACAGGGACCCCACTGGGAGCAGTACTTC.

V usage is TRBV19 and J usage is TRBJ2-1, with TRBD1 matching 7 bases. Germline CDR1 and CDR2: LNHDA and SQIVND (reference sequence). Trimming at V came to 6 bases and at J to 10 bases, leaving 6 bases not matched to a gene. CDR3 length: 12 amino acids. The CDR3 here is CASSERGREQFF. In nucleotides, the CDR3 is TGTGCCAGTAGCGAAAGGGGGCGAGAGCAGTTCTTC.

The V call is TRBV7-9, the J call TRBJ1-5, with TRBD1 matching 7 bases. The germline V gene has CDR1 SEHNR and CDR2 FQNEAQ (reference sequence). J gave up 4 bases and V 3 bases, and 0 bases lay outside the gene matches. The CDR3 covers 13 residues. For the CDR3, the DNA is TGTGCCAGCAGCTTGGGACAGAATCAGCCCCAGCATTTT. It yields the protein CASSLGQNQPQHF. The whole variable domain, filled in from reference TRBV7-9 and TRBJ1-5, reads DTGVSQNPRHKITKRGQNVTFRCDPISEHNRLYWYRQTLGQGPEFLTYFQNEAQLEKSRLLSDRFSAERPKGSFSTLEIQRTEQGDSAMYLCASSLGQNQPQHFGDGTRLSIL.

A single count supports this clone. CDR3 amino acids: CASSYSGTGGYEQYF. The CDR3 DNA reads as TGTGCCAGCAGTTACTCCGGGACAGGGGGCTACGAGCAGTACTTC. The genes are TRBV28 and TRBJ2-7; TRBD1 matches at 11 bases. The CDR3 extends over 15 amino acids. Germline CDR1 is MDHEN and CDR2 is SYDVKM. The trim removed 4 bases at V and 3 bases at J, leaving 5 bases unmatched.

V gene TRBV2 combines with J gene TRBJ1-1, with 7 bases fitting TRBD1. In germline, CDR1 is SNHLY, CDR2 FYNNEI. The CDR3 totals 13 residues. The ends lost 6 bases at V and 4 bases at J; junction bases unmatched: 5. CDR3 DNA: TGTGCCAGCAGAAACGACAGGGCCACTGAAGCTTTCTTT. It specifies CASRNDRATEAFF.

The rearrangement links TRBV6-1 to TRBJ1-2, with D maybe TRBD1 (5 bases). The CDR3 is made up of 11 amino acids. The germline V gene encodes CDR1 MNHNS and CDR2 SASEGT. Trimming left V 5 bases short and J 12 bases short, with 13 bases between. This CDR3 is CASSRAEGNTF. CDR3 nucleotides: TGTGCCAGCAGTCGGGCGGAGGGGAACACCTTC.

The rearrangement links TRBV19 to TRBJ1-6, with D tentatively TRBD1 (5 bases). Germline V gives CDR1 LNHDA, CDR2 SQIVND (reference sequence). The V gene lost 5 bases and the J gene lost 11 bases, with 13 bases spanning the gap. The CDR3 has 13 amino acids. Written as DNA, the CDR3 is TGTGCCAGTAGTTTCGGGGGACTTCCACCCCTCCACTTT. Its translation: CASSFGGLPPLHF. The full variable domain, with the rest looked up from reference TRBV19 and TRBJ1-6, is DGGITQSPKYLFRKEGQNVTLSCEQNLNHDAMYWYRQDPGQGLRLIYYSQIVNDFQKGDIAEGYSVSREKKESFPLTVTSAQKNPTAFYLCASSFGGLPPLHFGNGTRLTVT.

The chain employs TRBV19 and TRBJ1-1; 9 positions match TRBD1. The CDR3 extends over 15 amino acids. Germline CDR1 reads LNHDA; CDR2 reads SQIVND (reference sequence). The V gene end was trimmed by 5 bases and the J gene end by 2 bases; junction bases not matched to a gene: 6. DNA of the CDR3: TGTGCCAGTAGTCCCTGGGGACAGGGAAACACTGAAGCTTTCTTT. This translates into CASSPWGQGNTEAFF.

This chain connects TRBV15 to TRBJ2-5; 7 bases match TRBD1. The CDR3 runs 15 residues. The germline V gene encodes CDR1 LNHNV and CDR2 YYDKDF (reference sequence). V lost 3 bases, J lost 2 bases, and 6 bases stayed unmatched. CDR3: CATSSRPGGQETQYF. CDR3 sequence (DNA): TGTGCCACCAGCAGTAGGCCAGGGGGACAAGAGACCCAGTACTTC.

The chain has TRBV6-6 and TRBJ1-2; 8 bases map to TRBD1. Trimming took 6 bases from V and 5 from J; bases not matched to a gene: 8. This CDR3 comprises 14 residues. Germline CDR1 reads MNHNY; CDR2 reads SVGAGI (reference sequence). CDR3 residues: CASRPGTGQYGYTF. The CDR3 DNA follows: TGTGCCAGCAGACCTGGGACAGGACAGTATGGCTACACCTTC.

This clone turned up a few times. This chain links TRBV2 with TRBJ1-1; TRBD1 matches at 9 bases. Germline V gene lookup returns CDR1 SNHLY and CDR2 FYNNEI. The V segment lost 6 bases and the J segment 5 bases; nucleotides outside the gene matches: 10. The CDR3 consists of 15 residues. CDR3: CASSGTGMLSTEAFF. The CDR3 bases are TGTGCCAGCAGCGGGACAGGGATGTTGTCGACTGAAGCTTTCTTT. The complete variable domain, with remaining parts taken from reference TRBV2 and TRBJ1-1, reads EPEVTQTPSHQVTQMGQEVILRCVPISNHLYFYWYRQILGQKVEFLVSFYNNEISEKSEIFDDQFSVERPDGSNFTLKIRSTKLEDSAMYFCASSGTGMLSTEAFFGQGTRLTVV.

CDR3 loop: CASSLARLNTEAFF. CDR3 coding DNA: TGCGCCAGCAGCTTGGCGCGGTTGAACACTGAAGCTTTCTTT. This chain uses TRBV5-1 with TRBJ1-1, with D unclear. The germline V gene has CDR1 SGHRS and CDR2 YFSETQ. The CDR3 runs 14 residues. With 0 bases removed from V and 0 bases from J, the gap between germline ends came to 6 bases.

The chain recombines TRBV2 with TRBJ2-2; D perhaps matches TRBD2 (7 bases). Trimming removed 11 bases at V and 0 bases at J, with 13 bases between. Germline assignment: CDR1 SNHLY and CDR2 FYNNEI. The CDR3 is 14 residues long. CDR3 loop: CARRGGANTGELFF. CDR3 bases: TGTGCCCGACGAGGGGGGGCGAACACCGGGGAGCTGTTTTTT. Complete variable domain (other parts from reference TRBV2 and TRBJ2-2): EPEVTQTPSHQVTQMGQEVILRCVPISNHLYFYWYRQILGQKVEFLVSFYNNEISEKSEIFDDQFSVERPDGSNFTLKIRSTKLEDSAMYFCARRGGANTGELFFGEGSRLTVL.

The V and J genes are TRBV10-3 and TRBJ2-1, with TRBD2 as a possible D gene (7 bases). Per germline, CDR1 ENHRY and CDR2 SYGVKD. The CDR3 totals 14 residues. V lost 8 bases to trimming and J lost 4 bases, with 15 bases between them. The CDR3 sequence is CAIWGGPGYNEQFF. The CDR3, as DNA: TGTGCCATCTGGGGGGGGCCCGGATACAATGAGCAGTTCTTC.

V gene TRBV30 combines with J gene TRBJ2-1; 7 nucleotides line up with TRBD2. This CDR3 region has 13 residues. Germline CDR1 and CDR2: GTSNPN and SVGIG (reference sequence). With V trimmed by 2 bases and J by 9 bases, 7 bases remained unmatched. The CDR3 here is CAWSRGGPIEQFF. CDR3 in DNA: TGTGCCTGGAGTCGGGGAGGGCCGATTGAGCAGTTCTTC.